This T cell receptor (beta chain) emerged from a study of T cell responses to AZD1222 COVID-19 vaccine. This CDR3 has 14 amino acids. The ends were cut back, 6 bases at V and 3 bases at J, with 12 bases in the middle. Per germline, CDR1 SNHLY and CDR2 FYNNEI. Study findings and constraints: White British ancestry dominated among donors, who included more females, and clonal diversity was possibly underestimated. Repertoires were obtained only post-peak T cell response.

For this clone: Its target is unknown.

The table came from immunoSEQ multiplex PCR; TCRdb's copy has only in-frame clones and leaves some out. The sample lists tens of thousands of clones; under 90% were seen once. This receptor was obtained from an adult in good health. The sample consisted of peripheral blood, taken on day 0 of MenACWY control vaccination. The J gene is TRBJ1-5, the V gene TRBV2, with D possibly being TRBD1 (6 bases). The CDR3 sequence: CASSQQGINQPQHF. The DNA for the CDR3 is TGTGCCAGCAGCCAACAGGGAATCAATCAGCCCCAGCATTTT.